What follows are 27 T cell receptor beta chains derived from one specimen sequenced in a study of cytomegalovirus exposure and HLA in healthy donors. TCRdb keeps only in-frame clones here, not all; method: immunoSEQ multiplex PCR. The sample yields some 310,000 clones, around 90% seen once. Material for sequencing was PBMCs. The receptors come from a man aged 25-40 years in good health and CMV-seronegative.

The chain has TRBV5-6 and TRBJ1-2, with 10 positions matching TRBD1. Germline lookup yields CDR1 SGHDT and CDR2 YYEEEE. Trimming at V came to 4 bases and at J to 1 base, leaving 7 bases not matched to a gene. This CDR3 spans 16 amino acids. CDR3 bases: TGTGCCAGCAGCCCTAAATGGACAGGGGGTAACTATGGCTACACCTTC. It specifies CASSPKWTGGNYGYTF.

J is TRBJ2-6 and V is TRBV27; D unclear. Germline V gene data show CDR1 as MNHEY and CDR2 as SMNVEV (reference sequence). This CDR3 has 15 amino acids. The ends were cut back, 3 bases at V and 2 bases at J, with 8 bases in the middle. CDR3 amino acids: CASSFLAAGANVLTF. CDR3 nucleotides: TGTGCCAGCAGTTTCTTGGCAGCTGGGGCCAACGTCCTGACTTTC.

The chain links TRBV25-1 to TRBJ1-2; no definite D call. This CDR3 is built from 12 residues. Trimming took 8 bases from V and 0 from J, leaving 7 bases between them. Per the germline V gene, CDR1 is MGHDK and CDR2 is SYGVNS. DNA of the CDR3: TGTGCCAGCCGTCAGTCTAACTATGGCTACACCTTC. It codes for CASRQSNYGYTF.

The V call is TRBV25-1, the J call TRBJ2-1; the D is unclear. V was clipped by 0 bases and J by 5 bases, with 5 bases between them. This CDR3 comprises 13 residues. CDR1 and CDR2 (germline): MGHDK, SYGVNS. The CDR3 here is CASSEYGDNEQFF. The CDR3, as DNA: TGTGCCAGCAGTGAATATGGAGACAATGAGCAGTTCTTC.

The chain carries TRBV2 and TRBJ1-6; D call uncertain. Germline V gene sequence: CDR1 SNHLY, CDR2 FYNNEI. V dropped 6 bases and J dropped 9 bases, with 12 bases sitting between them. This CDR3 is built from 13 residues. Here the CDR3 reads CASRGARSSPLHF. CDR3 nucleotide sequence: TGTGCCAGCAGGGGAGCGAGAAGTTCACCCCTCCACTTT. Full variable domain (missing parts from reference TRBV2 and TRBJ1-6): EPEVTQTPSHQVTQMGQEVILRCVPISNHLYFYWYRQILGQKVEFLVSFYNNEISEKSEIFDDQFSVERPDGSNFTLKIRSTKLEDSAMYFCASRGARSSPLHFGNGTRLTVT.

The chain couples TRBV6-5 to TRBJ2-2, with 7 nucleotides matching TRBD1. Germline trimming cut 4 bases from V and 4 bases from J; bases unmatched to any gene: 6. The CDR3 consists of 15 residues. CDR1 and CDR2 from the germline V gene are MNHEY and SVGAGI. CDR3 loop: CASSLTGAGTGELFF. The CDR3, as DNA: TGTGCCAGCAGTTTAACAGGGGCGGGCACCGGGGAGCTGTTTTTT.

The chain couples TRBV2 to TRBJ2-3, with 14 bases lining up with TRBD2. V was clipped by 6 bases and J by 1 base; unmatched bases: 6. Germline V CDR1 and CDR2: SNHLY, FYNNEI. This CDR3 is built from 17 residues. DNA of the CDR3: TGTGCCAGCAGCGATTCGGGACTAGCGGGGGGCACAGATACGCAGTATTTT. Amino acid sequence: CASSDSGLAGGTDTQYF.

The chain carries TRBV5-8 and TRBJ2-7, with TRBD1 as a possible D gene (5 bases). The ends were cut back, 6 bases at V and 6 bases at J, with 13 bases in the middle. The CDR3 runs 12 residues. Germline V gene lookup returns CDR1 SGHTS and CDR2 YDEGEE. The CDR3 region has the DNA TGTGCCAGCACAGGGAACTGGGGCGAGCAGTACTTC. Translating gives CASTGNWGEQYF. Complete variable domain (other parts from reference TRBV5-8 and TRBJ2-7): EAGVTQSPTHLIKTRGQQATLRCSPISGHTSVYWYQQALGLGLQFLLWYDEGEERNRGNFPPRFSGRQFPNYSSELNVNALELEDSALYLCASTGNWGEQYFGPGTRLTVT.

The CDR3 DNA reads TGTGCCAGCAGCTCGGCTAGCGGGGGAAAGACCCAGTACTTC. It is translated as CASSSASGGKTQYF. V is TRBV7-2 and J is TRBJ2-5; 10 bases are a match to TRBD2. CDR3 length equals 14 residues. Germline V gene lookup returns CDR1 SGHTA and CDR2 FQGNSA. Trimming at V came to 4 bases and at J to 6 bases, leaving 5 bases not matched to a gene.

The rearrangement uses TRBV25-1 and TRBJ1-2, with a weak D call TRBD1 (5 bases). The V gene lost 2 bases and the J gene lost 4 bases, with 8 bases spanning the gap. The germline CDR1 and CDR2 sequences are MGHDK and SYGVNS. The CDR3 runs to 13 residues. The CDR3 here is CASSEAGPYGYTF. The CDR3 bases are TGTGCCAGCAGTGAAGCGGGACCCTATGGCTACACCTTC.

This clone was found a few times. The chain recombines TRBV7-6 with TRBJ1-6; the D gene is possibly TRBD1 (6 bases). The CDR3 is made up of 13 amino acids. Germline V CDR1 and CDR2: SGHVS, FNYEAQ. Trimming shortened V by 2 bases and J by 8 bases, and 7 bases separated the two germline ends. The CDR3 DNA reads TGTGCCAGCAGCTTATACAGGGATTCACCCCTCCACTTT. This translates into CASSLYRDSPLHF.

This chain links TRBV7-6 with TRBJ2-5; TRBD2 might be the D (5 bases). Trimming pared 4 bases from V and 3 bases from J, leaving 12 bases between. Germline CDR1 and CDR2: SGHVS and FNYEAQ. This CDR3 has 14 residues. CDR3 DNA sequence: TGTGCCAGCAGCTCCTTAGAGGAGGAAGAGACCCAGTACTTC. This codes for CASSSLEEEETQYF.

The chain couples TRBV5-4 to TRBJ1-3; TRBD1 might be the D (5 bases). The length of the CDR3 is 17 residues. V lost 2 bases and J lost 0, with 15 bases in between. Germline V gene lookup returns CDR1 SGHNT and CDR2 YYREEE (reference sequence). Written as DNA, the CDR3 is TGTGCCAGCAGCTTCGGCGGAGCGGGGGTCTCTGGAAACACCATATATTTT. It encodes CASSFGGAGVSGNTIYF.

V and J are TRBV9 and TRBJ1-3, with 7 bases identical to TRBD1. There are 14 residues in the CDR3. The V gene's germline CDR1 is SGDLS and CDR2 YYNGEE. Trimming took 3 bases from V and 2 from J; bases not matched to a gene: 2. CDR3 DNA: TGTGCCAGCAGCGACAGGGGCCCTGGAAACACCATATATTTT. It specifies CASSDRGPGNTIYF.

CDR3 region: CASSEGQGYSPLHF. As DNA, the CDR3 is TGTGCCAGCAGTGAGGGTCAGGGATATTCACCCCTCCACTTT. The genes are TRBV6-1 and TRBJ1-6; TRBD1 is a possible D gene (5 bases). Germline-derived CDR1 and CDR2 are MNHNS and SASEGT. There are 14 residues in the CDR3. With 3 bases removed from V and 8 bases from J, the gap between germline ends came to 11 bases.

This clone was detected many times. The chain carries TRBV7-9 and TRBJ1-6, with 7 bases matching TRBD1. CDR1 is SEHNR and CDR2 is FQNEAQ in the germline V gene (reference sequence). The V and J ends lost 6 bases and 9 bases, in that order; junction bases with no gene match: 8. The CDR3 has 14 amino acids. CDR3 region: CASSQSGGSSPLHF. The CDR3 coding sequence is TGTGCCAGCAGTCAATCAGGGGGAAGTTCACCCCTCCACTTT.

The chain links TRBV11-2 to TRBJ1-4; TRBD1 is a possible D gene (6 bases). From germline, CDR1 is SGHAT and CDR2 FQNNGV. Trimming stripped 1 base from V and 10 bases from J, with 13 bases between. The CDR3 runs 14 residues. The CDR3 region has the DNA TGTGCCAGCAGCTTAGCGGCAGGGGTGCGAAAACTGTTTTTT. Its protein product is CASSLAAGVRKLFF.

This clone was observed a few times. The CDR3 here is CASSPIQGGYGYTF. For the CDR3, the DNA is TGTGCCAGCAGCCCTATTCAGGGAGGCTATGGCTACACCTTC. The chain has TRBV28 and TRBJ1-2, with D perhaps TRBD1 (5 bases). In germline, CDR1 is MDHEN, CDR2 SYDVKM. V lost 6 bases to trimming and J lost 4 bases, with 15 bases between them. There are 14 residues in the CDR3.

The CDR3 DNA is TGTGCCAGCAGTGAGGGCAGACCCAACACCTTC. Translation: CASSEGRPNTF. The rearrangement joins TRBV2 to TRBJ1-2; D gene uncertain. With 3 bases removed from V and 12 bases from J, the gap between germline ends came to 11 bases. This CDR3 comprises 11 residues. Per the germline V gene, CDR1 is SNHLY and CDR2 is FYNNEI.

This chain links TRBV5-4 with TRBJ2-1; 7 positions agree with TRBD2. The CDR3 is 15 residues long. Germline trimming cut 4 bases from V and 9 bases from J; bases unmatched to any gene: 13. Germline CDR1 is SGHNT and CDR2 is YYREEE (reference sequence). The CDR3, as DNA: TGTGCCAGCAGCCGCCGGGTTATGGGGGGGGGTGAGCAGTTCTTC. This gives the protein CASSRRVMGGGEQFF.

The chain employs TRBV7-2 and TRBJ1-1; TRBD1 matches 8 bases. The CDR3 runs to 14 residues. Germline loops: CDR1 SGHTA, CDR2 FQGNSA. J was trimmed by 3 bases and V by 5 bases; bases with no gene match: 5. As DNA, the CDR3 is TGTGCCAGCAGCCGAGGGACAGGATACACTGAAGCTTTCTTT. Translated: CASSRGTGYTEAFF.

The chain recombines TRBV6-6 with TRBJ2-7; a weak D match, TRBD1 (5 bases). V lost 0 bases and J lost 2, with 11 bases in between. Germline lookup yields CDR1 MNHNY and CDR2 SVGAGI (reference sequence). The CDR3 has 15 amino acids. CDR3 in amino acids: CASSYSTQGPYEQYF. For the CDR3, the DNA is TGTGCCAGCAGTTACTCGACCCAGGGCCCCTACGAGCAGTACTTC.

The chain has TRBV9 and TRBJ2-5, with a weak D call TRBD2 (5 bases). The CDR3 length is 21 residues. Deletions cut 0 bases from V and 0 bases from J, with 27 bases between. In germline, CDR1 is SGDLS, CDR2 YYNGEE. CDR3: CASSVAENSGYVARDQETQYF. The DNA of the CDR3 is TGTGCCAGCAGCGTAGCTGAGAATTCGGGATACGTAGCGAGGGACCAAGAGACCCAGTACTTC.

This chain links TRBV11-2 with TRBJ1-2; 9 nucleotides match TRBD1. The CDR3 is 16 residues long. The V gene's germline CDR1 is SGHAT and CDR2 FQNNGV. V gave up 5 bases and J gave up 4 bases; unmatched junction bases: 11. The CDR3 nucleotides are TGTGCCAGCAGCCCCCACGGGGGGACAGGGCTCTATGGCTACACCTTC. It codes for CASSPHGGTGLYGYTF.

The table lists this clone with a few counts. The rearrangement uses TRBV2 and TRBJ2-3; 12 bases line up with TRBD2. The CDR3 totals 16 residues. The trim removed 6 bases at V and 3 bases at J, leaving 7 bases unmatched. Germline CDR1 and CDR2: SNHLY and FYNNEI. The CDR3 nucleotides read TGTGCCAGCAGCCTCGGACTAGCGGGGTGGACAGATACGCAGTATTTT. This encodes CASSLGLAGWTDTQYF.

The CDR3 spells CAWTSGGSLNEQFF. CDR3 DNA: TGTGCCTGGACTAGCGGGGGGAGTCTCAATGAGCAGTTCTTC. This chain uses TRBV30 with TRBJ2-1; 11 nucleotides align to TRBD2. The CDR3 totals 14 residues. CDR1 is GTSNPN and CDR2 is SVGIG in the germline V gene (reference sequence). V lost 4 bases and J lost 6; bases outside the gene matches: 5.

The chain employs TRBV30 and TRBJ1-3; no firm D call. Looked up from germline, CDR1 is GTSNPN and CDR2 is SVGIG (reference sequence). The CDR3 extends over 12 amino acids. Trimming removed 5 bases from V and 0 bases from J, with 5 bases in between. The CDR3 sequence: CAWALSGNTIYF. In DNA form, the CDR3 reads TGTGCCTGGGCGCTCTCTGGAAACACCATATATTTT.